These 10 T cell receptor beta chains were sequenced from one sample in a study of T cell responses to AZD1222 COVID-19 vaccine. TCRdb keeps only in-frame clones here, not all; method: immunoSEQ multiplex PCR. The sample records around 70,000 clones, 87% being singletons. The sequenced sample was peripheral blood, obtained 28 days after the second AZD1222 dose. Receptor source: an adult who received the AZD1222 COVID-19 vaccine.

The chain recombines TRBV18 with TRBJ1-6, with TRBD1 identical over 9 bases. CDR1 is KGHSH and CDR2 is LQKENI in the germline V gene. The CDR3 is made up of 16 amino acids. The ends lost 5 bases at V and 7 bases at J; junction bases unmatched: 9. The CDR3 DNA follows: TGTGCCAGCTCAGTCAACCGGGACAGGGCGAATTCACCCCTCCACTTT. Translated: CASSVNRDRANSPLHF.

This clone has a single count. The genes are TRBV18 and TRBJ2-7; 11 bases align to TRBD2. CDR3 length equals 16 residues. Germline V gene data show CDR1 as KGHSH and CDR2 as LQKENI. V dropped 3 bases and J dropped 7; count of bases not matched to a gene: 11. The CDR3 bases are TGTGCCAGCTCACCCTCCATGACTAGCGGGATAGGGGAGCAGTACTTC. This codes for CASSPSMTSGIGEQYF.

The rearrangement links TRBV11-2 to TRBJ1-2, with TRBD1 as a possible D gene (5 bases). Germline V gene lookup returns CDR1 SGHAT and CDR2 FQNNGV. The CDR3 covers 15 residues. With 1 base removed from V and 6 bases from J, the gap between germline ends came to 15 bases. As DNA, the CDR3 is TGTGCCAGCAGCTTAGTAGTGGGGGTGGGGAATGGCTACACCTTC. Its translation: CASSLVVGVGNGYTF.

The rearrangement uses TRBV5-5 and TRBJ2-3, with 7 positions matching TRBD2. V trimming: 0 bases; J trimming: 6 bases; junction bases outside the gene matches: 7. The germline CDR1 and CDR2 sequences are SGHKS and YYEKEE (reference sequence). The length of the CDR3 is 15 residues. DNA of the CDR3: TGTGCCAGCAGCTTGGCAGCGGGGACCCCGGATACGCAGTATTTT. Protein sequence: CASSLAAGTPDTQYF. The whole variable domain, filled in from reference TRBV5-5 and TRBJ2-3, reads DAGVTQSPTHLIKTRGQQVTLRCSPISGHKSVSWYQQVLGQGPQFIFQYYEKEERGRGNFPDRFSARQFPNYSSELNVNALLLGDSALYLCASSLAAGTPDTQYFGPGTRLTVL.

The V and J genes are TRBV18 and TRBJ1-5, with a possible D match to TRBD1 (5 bases). V lost 3 bases and J lost 0, with 12 bases in between. The CDR3 contains 16 residues. Germline CDR1 is KGHSH and CDR2 is LQKENI. CDR3 bases: TGTGCCAGCTCACCGGCGGGGCCTTATAGCAATCAGCCCCAGCATTTT. Residues: CASSPAGPYSNQPQHF.

The chain combines TRBV7-3 with TRBJ1-1; the D gene is possibly TRBD1 (5 bases). The CDR3 is made up of 14 amino acids. Trimming removed 5 bases from V and 1 base from J, with 11 bases in between. Germline-derived CDR1 and CDR2 are SGHTA and FQGTGA. The CDR3 spells CASSHGGGNTEAFF. The CDR3 DNA follows: TGTGCCAGCAGCCACGGGGGAGGGAACACTGAAGCTTTCTTT.

This chain connects TRBV2 to TRBJ1-5, with TRBD1 matching 9 bases. V was pared by 4 bases and J by 5 bases, with 6 bases of the junction left unmatched. This CDR3 spans 15 amino acids. Germline values: CDR1 SNHLY, CDR2 FYNNEI. The CDR3 protein is CASSGPGQGYQPQHF. The CDR3 region has the DNA TGTGCCAGCAGTGGCCCGGGACAGGGCTATCAGCCCCAGCATTTT.

This clone was seen more than once but under ten times. This chain connects TRBV21-1 to TRBJ2-1. TRBV21-1 is shown as a pseudogene. This CDR3 region has 17 residues. The CDR3 coding sequence is TGTGCCAGCAGCAAAGTCCGCGCCGGGACCCTCGACAATGAGCAGTTCTTC. Residues: CASSKVRAGTLDNEQFF.

Notes on this clone: Other DNA sequences of this sample code for an identical CDR3. The chain employs TRBV7-9 and TRBJ1-5; no clear D. In germline, CDR1 is SEHNR, CDR2 FQNEAQ (reference sequence). The V end lost 1 base, the J end lost 0 bases, and 7 bases lay between the germline ends. The CDR3 consists of 15 residues. As DNA, the CDR3 is TGTGCCAGCAGCTTAGGGGGATATAGCAATCAGCCCCAGCATTTT. Its protein is CASSLGGYSNQPQHF.

The chain couples TRBV7-2 to TRBJ2-7; D may be TRBD1 (7 bases). The CDR3 has 14 residues. Trimming left V 5 bases short and J 2 bases short, with 13 bases between. Germline lookup yields CDR1 SGHTA and CDR2 FQGNSA. The CDR3: CASSRGTEPYEQYF. The CDR3 coding sequence is TGTGCCAGCAGCCGCGGGACAGAGCCCTACGAGCAGTACTTC.